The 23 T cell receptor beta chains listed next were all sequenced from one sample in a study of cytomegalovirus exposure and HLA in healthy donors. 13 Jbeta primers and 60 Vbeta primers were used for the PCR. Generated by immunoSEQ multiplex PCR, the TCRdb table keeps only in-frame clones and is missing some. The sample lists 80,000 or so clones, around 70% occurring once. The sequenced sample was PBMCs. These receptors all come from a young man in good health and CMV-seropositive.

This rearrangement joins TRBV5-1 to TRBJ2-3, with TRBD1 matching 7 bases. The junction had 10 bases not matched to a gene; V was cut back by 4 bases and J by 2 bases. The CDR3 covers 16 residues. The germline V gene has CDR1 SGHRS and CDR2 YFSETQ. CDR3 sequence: CASSRGQAEHTDTQYF. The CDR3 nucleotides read TGCGCCAGCAGCCGAGGACAGGCGGAACACACAGATACGCAGTATTTT.

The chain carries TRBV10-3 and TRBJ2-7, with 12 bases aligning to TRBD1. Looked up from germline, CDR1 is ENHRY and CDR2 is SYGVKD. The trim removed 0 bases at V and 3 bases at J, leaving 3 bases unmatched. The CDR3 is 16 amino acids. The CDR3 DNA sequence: TGTGCCATCAGTGAGTCAGGGACAGGGGGCAACTACGAGCAGTACTTC. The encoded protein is CAISESGTGGNYEQYF.

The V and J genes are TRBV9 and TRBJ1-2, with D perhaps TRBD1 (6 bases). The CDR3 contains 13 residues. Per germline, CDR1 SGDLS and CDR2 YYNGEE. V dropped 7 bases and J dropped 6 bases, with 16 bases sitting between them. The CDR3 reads CASGSLGAHGYTF. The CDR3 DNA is TGTGCCAGCGGGTCTTTGGGGGCGCATGGCTACACCTTC.

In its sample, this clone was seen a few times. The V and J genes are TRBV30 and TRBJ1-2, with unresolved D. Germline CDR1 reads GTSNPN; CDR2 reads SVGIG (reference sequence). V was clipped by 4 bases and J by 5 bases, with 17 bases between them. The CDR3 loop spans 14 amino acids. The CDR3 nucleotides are TGTGCCTGGATTCGGTTCGCCGAGGAATATGGCTACACCTTC. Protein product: CAWIRFAEEYGYTF.

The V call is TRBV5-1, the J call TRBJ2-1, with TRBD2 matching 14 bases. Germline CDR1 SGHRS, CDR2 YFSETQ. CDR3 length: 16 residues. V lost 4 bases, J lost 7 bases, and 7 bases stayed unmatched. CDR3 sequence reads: CASSTTGTSGGNEQFF. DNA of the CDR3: TGCGCCAGCAGCACAACCGGGACTAGCGGGGGAAATGAGCAGTTCTTC.

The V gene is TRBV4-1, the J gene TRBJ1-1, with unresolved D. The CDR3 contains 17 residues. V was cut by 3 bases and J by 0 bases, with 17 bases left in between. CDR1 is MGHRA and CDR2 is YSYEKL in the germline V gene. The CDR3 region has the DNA TGCGCCAGCAGCCACAAGATATTACGGGGTATGAACACTGAAGCTTTCTTT. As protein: CASSHKILRGMNTEAFF.

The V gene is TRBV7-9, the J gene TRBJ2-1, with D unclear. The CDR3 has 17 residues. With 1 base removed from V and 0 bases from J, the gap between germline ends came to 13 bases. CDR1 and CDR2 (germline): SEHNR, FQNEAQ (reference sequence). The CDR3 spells CASSLDRVWSSYNEQFF. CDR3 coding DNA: TGTGCCAGCAGCTTAGATCGGGTTTGGAGCTCCTACAATGAGCAGTTCTTC.

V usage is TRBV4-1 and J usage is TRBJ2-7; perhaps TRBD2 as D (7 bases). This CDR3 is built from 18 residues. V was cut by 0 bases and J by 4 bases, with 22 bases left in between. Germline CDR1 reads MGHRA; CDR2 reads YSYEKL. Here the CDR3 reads CASSQDAPSGTSSYEQYF. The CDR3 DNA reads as TGCGCCAGCAGCCAAGACGCTCCCAGCGGGACAAGTTCTTACGAGCAGTACTTC.

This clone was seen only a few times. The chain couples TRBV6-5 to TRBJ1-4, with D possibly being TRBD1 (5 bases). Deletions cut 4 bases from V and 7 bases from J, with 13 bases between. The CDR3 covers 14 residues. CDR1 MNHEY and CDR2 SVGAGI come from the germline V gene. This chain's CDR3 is CASSSRVGLEKLFF. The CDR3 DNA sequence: TGTGCCAGCAGTTCCAGGGTAGGGCTTGAAAAACTGTTTTTT.

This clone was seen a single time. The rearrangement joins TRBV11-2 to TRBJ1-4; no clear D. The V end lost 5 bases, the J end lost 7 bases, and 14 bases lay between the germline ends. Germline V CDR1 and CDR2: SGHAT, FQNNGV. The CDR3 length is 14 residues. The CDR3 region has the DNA TGTGCCAGCAGCGAAAAGCGATCGGTTGAAAAACTGTTTTTT. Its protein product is CASSEKRSVEKLFF.

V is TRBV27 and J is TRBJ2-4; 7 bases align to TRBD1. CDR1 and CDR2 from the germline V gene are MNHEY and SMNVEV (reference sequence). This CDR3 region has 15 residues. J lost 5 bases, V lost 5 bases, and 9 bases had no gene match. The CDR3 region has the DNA TGTGCCAGCAGTCCGGGGACAGAGGTACAAAACATTCAGTACTTC. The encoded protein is CASSPGTEVQNIQYF.

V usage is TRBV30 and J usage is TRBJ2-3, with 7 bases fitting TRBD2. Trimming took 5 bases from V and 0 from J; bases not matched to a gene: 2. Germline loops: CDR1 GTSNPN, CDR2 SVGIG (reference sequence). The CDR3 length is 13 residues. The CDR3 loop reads CAWGSGSTDTQYF. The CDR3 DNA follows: TGTGCCTGGGGTAGCGGGAGCACAGATACGCAGTATTTT.

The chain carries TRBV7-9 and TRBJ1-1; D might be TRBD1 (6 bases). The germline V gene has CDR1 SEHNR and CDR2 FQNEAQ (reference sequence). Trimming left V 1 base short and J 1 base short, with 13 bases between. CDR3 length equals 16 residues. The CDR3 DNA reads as TGTGCCAGCAGCTTAGGACCCCTCAGGGGGAACACTGAAGCTTTCTTT. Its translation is CASSLGPLRGNTEAFF.

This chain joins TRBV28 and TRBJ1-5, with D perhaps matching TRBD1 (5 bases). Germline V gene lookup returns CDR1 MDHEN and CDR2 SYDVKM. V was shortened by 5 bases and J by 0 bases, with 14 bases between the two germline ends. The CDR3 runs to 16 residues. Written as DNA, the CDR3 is TGTGCCAGCAGTCCCAGGGCCTTCTATAGCAATCAGCCCCAGCATTTT. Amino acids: CASSPRAFYSNQPQHF.

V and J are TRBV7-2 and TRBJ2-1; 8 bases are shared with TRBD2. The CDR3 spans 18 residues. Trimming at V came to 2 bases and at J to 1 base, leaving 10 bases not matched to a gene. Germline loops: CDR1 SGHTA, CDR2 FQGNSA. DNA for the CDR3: TGTGCCAGCAGCTTACAAGCGGGAGACTGGGTTTCCTACAATGAGCAGTTCTTC. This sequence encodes CASSLQAGDWVSYNEQFF. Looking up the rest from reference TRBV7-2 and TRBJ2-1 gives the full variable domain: GAGVSQSPSNKVTEKGKDVELRCDPISGHTALYWYRQSLGQGLEFLIYFQGNSAPDKSGLPSDRFSAERTGGSVSTLTIQRTQQEDSAVYLCASSLQAGDWVSYNEQFFGPGTRLTVL.

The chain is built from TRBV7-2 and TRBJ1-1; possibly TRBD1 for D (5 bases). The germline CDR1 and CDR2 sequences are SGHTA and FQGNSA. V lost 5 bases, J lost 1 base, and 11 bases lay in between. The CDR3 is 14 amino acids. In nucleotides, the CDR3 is TGTGCCAGCAGCCCGGGACTAGCGAACACTGAAGCTTTCTTT. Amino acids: CASSPGLANTEAFF.

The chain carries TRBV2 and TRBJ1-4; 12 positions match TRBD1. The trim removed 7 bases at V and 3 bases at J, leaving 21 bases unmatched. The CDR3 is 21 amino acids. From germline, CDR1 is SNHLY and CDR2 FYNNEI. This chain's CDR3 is CASIFDDEGQGATRPNEKLFF. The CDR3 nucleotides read TGTGCCAGCATCTTCGATGATGAGGGACAGGGGGCCACCCGCCCTAATGAAAAACTGTTTTTT.

Written as DNA, the CDR3 is TGCGCCAGCAGCCTGCGACAGGGAACTTTTAATCAGCCCCAGCATTTT. Translation gives CASSLRQGTFNQPQHF. This chain uses TRBV4-1 with TRBJ1-5, with 7 positions matching TRBD1. The CDR3 is 16 residues long. J was trimmed by 4 bases and V by 4 bases; bases with no gene match: 10. Looked up from germline, CDR1 is MGHRA and CDR2 is YSYEKL.

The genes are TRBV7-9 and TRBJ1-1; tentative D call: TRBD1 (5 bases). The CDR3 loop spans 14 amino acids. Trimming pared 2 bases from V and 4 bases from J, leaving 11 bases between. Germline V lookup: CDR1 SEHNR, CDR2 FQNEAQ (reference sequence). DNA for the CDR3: TGTGCCAGCAGCTTAAGGGGCGGACGCACTGAAGCTTTCTTT. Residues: CASSLRGGRTEAFF.

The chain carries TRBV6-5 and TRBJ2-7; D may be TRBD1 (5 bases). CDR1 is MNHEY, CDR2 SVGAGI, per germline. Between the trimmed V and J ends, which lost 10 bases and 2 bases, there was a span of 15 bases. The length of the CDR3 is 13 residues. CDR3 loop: CATQGRGPYEQYF. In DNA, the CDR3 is TGTGCCACCCAGGGCCGCGGACCCTACGAGCAGTACTTC.

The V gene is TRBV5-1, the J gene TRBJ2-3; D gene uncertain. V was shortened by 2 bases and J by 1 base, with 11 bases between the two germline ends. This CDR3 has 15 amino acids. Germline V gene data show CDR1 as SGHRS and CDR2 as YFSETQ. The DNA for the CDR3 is TGCGCCAGCAGCTTAAATGCGGTGGGCACAGATACGCAGTATTTT. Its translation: CASSLNAVGTDTQYF.

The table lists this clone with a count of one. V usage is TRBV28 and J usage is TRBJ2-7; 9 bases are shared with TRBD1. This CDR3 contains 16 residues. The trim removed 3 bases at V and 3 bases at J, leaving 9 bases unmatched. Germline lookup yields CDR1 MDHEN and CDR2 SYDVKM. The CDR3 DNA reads TGTGCCAGCAGTTTCGCCGGGACAGGGAGAGACTACGAGCAGTACTTC. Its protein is CASSFAGTGRDYEQYF.

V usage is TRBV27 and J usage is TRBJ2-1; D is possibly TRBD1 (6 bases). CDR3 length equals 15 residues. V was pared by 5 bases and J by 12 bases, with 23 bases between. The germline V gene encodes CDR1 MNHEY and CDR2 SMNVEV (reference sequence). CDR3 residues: CASSPFPLGAVGQFF. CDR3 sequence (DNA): TGTGCCAGCAGTCCTTTTCCCTTGGGGGCCGTGGGGCAGTTCTTC.